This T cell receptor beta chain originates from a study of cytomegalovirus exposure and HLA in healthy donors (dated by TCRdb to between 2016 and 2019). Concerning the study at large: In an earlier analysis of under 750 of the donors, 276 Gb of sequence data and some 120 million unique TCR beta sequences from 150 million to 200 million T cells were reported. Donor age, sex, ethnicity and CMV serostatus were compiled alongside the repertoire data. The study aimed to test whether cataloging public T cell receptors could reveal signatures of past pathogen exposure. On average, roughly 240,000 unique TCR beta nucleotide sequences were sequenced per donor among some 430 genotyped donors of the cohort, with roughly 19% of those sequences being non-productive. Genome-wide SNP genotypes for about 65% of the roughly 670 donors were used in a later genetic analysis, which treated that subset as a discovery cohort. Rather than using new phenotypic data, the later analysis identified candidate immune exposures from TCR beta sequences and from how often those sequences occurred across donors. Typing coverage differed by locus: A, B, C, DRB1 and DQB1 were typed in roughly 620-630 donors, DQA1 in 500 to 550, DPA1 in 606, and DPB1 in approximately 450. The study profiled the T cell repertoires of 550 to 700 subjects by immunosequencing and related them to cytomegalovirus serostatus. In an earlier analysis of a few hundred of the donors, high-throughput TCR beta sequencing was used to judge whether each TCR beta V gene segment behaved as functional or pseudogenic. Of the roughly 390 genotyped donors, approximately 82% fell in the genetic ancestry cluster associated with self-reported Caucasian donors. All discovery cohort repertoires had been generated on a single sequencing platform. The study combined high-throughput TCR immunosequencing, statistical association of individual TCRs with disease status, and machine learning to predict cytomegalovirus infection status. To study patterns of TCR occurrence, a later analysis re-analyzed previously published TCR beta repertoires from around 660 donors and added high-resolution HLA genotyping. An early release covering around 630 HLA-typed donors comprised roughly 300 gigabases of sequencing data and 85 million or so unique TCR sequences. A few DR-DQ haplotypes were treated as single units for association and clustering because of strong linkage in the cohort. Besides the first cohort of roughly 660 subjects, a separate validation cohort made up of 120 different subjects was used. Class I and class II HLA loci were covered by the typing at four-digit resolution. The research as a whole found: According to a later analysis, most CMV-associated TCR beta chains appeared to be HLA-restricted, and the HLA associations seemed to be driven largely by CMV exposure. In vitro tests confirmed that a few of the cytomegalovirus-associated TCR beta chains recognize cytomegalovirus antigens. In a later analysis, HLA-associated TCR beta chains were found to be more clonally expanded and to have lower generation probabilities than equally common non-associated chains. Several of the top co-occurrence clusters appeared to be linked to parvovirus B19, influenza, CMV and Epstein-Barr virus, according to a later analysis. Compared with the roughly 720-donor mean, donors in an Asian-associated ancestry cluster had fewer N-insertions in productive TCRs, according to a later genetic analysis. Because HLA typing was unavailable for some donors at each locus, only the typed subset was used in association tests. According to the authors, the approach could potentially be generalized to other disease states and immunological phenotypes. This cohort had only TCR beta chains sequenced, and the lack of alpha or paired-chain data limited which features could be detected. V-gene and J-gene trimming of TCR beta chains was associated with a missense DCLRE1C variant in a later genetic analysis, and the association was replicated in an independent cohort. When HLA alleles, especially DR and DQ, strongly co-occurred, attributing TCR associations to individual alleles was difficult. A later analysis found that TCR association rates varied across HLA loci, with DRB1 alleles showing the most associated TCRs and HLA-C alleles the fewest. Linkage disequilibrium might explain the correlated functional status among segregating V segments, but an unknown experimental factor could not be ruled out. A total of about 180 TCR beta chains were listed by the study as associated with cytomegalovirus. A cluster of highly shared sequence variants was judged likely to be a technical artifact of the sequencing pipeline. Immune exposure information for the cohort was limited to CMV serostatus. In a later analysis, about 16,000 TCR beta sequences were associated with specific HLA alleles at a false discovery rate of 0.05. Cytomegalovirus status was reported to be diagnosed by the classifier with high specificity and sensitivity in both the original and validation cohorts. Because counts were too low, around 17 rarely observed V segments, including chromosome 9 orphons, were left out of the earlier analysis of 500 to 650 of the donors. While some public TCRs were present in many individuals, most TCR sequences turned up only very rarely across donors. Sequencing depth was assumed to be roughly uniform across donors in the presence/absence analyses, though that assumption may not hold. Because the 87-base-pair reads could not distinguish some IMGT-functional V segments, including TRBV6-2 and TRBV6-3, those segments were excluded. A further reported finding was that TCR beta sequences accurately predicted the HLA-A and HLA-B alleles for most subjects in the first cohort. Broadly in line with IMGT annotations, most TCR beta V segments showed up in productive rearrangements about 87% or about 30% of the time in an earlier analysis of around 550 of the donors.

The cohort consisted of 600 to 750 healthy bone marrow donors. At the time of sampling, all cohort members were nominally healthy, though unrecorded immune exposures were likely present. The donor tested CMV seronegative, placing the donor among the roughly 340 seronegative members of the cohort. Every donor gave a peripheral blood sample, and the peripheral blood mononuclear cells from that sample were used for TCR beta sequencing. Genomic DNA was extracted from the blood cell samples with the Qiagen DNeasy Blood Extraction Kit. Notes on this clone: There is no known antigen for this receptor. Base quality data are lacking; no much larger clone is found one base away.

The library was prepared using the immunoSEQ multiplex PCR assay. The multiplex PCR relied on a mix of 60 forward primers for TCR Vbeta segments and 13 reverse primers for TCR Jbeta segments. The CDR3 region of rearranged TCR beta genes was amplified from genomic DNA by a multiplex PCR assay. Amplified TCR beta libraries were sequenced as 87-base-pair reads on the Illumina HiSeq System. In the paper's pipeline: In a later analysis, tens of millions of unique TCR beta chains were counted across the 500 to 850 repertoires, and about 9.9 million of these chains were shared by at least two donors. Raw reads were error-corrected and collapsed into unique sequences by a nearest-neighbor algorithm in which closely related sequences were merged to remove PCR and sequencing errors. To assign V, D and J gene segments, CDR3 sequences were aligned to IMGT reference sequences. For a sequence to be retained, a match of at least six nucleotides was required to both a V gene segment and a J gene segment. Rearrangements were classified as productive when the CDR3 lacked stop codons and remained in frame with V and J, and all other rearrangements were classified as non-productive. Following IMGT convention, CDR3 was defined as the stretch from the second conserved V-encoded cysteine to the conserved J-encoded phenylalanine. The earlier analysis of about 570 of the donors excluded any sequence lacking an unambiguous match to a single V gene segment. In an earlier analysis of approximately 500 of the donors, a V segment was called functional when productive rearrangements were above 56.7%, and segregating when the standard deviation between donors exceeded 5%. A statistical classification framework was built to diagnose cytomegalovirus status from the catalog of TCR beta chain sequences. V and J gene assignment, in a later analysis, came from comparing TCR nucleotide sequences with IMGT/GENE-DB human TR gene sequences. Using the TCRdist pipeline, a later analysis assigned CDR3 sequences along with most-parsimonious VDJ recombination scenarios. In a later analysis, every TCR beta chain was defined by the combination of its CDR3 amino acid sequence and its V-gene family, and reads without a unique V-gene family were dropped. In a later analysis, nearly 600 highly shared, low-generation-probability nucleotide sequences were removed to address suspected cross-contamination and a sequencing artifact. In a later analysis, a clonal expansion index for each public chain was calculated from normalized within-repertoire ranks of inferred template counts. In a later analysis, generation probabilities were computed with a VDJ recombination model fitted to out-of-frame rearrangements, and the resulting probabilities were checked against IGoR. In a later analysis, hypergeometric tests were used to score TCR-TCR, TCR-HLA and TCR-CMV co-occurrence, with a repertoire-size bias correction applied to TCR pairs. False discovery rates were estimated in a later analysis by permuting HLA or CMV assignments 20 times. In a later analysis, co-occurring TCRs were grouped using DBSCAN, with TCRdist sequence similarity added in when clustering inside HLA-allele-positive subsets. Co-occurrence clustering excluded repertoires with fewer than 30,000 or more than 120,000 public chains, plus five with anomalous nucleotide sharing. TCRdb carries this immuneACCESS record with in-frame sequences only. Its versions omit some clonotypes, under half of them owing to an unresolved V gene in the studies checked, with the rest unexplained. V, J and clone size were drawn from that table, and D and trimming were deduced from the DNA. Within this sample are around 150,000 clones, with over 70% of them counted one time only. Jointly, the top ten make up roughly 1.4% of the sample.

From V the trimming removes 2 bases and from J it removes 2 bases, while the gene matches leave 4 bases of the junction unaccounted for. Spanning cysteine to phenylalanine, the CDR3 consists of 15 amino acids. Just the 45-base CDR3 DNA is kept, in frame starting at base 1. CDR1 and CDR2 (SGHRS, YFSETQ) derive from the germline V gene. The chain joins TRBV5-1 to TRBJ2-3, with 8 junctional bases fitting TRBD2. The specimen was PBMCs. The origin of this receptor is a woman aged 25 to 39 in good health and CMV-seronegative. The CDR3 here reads CASSFSAGATDTQYF. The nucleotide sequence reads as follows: TGCGCCAGCAGCTTTTCAGCGGGGGCCACAGATACGCAGTATTTT.